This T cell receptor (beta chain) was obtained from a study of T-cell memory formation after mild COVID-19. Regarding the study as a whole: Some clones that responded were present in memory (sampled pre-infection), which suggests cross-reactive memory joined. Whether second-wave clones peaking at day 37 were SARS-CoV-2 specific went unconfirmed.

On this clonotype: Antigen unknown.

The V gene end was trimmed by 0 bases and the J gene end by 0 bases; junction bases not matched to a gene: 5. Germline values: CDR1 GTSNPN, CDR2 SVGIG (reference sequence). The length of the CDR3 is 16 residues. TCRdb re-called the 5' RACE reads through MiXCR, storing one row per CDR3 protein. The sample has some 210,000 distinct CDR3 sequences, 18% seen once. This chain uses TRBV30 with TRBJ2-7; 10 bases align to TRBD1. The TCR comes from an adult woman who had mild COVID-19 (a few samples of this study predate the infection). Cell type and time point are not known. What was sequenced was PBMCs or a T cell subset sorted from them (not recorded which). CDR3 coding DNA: TGTGCCTGGAGTGTTAGAGGGACAGGGGTCTCCTACGAGCAGTACTTC. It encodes CAWSVRGTGVSYEQYF.